These 32 T cell receptor beta chains were sequenced from one sample in a study of radiotherapy plus CTLA-4 blockade in lung cancer. Method: immunoSEQ multiplex PCR; TCRdb's copy keeps in-frame clones and lacks some. The sample contains fewer than 65,000 clones, 65% to 85% of which appear only once. Sequenced here: peripheral blood, sampled from a patient treated with radiotherapy plus ipilimumab. The receptors here all came from a human donor with non-small cell lung cancer whose response to radiotherapy plus ipilimumab could not be evaluated.

This chain joins TRBV19 and TRBJ1-5; TRBD1 aligns across 12 bases. This CDR3 has 16 amino acids. The V and J ends lost 3 bases and 6 bases, in that order; junction bases with no gene match: 6. The germline gives CDR1 LNHDA, CDR2 SQIVND (reference sequence). The CDR3 region is CASSMIGTGGGQPQHF. The CDR3 bases are TGTGCCAGTAGTATGATAGGGACAGGGGGCGGTCAGCCCCAGCATTTT.

This clone appeared a single time. The genes are TRBV5-1 and TRBJ2-7, with 8 positions matching TRBD1. Germline V gene sequence: CDR1 SGHRS, CDR2 YFSETQ. Trimming at V came to 2 bases and at J to 5 bases, leaving 6 bases not matched to a gene. CDR3 length equals 14 residues. The CDR3 reads CASSFQGAGDEQYF. The CDR3 region has the DNA TGCGCCAGCAGCTTTCAGGGGGCTGGGGACGAGCAGTACTTC.

V and J are TRBV28 and TRBJ2-2; no clear D gene. Germline CDR1 MDHEN, CDR2 SYDVKM. V lost 2 bases and J 9 bases, leaving 10 bases between the germline ends. This CDR3 region has 13 residues. Written as DNA, the CDR3 is TGTGCCAGCAGTTTAACTTATGCGAGGGAGCTGTTTTTT. It is translated as CASSLTYARELFF. Filled out from reference TRBV28 and TRBJ2-2, the complete variable domain reads DVKVTQSSRYLVKRTGEKVFLECVQDMDHENMFWYRQDPGLGLRLIYFSYDVKMKEKGDIPEGYSVSREKKERFSLILESASTNQTSMYLCASSLTYARELFFGEGSRLTVL.

The chain carries TRBV28 and TRBJ2-7; 8 bases align to TRBD2. CDR1 and CDR2 (germline): MDHEN, SYDVKM. The CDR3 contains 15 residues. J gave up 7 bases and V 5 bases, and 13 bases lay outside the gene matches. The DNA of the CDR3 is TGTGCCAGCAGTCCCCCAGCGGGGGCAAGGGGGGAGCAGTACTTC. Its protein product is CASSPPAGARGEQYF.

The CDR3 bases are TGCGCCAGCAGCCGACTACTAGCGGGAGGGCAGTTCTTC. The encoded protein is CASSRLLAGGQFF. The chain couples TRBV4-1 to TRBJ2-1; 12 positions match TRBD2. This CDR3 has 13 amino acids. V shed 4 bases and J 12 bases; nucleotides not matched to a gene: 4. Germline V gene lookup returns CDR1 MGHRA and CDR2 YSYEKL.

The rearrangement joins TRBV19 to TRBJ1-1; no clear D. V was shortened by 5 bases and J by 4 bases, with 20 bases between the two germline ends. Germline CDR1 and CDR2: LNHDA and SQIVND (reference sequence). The CDR3 loop spans 16 amino acids. The CDR3 nucleotides read TGTGCCAGTAGTTCCGGGCCACGGGTCCGGGGCACTGAAGCTTTCTTT. Translation gives CASSSGPRVRGTEAFF.

The sample holds a few counts of this clone. The V call is TRBV9, the J call TRBJ1-4, with unresolved D. The germline V and J ends were trimmed by 3 bases and 3 bases, with 12 bases remaining between them. This CDR3 is built from 15 residues. Germline V gives CDR1 SGDLS, CDR2 YYNGEE. Here the CDR3 reads CASSGEVAANEKLFF. The DNA for the CDR3 is TGTGCCAGCAGCGGAGAAGTAGCTGCTAATGAAAAACTGTTTTTT.

The J gene is TRBJ1-1, the V gene TRBV4-3; D is possibly TRBD1 (6 bases). Germline V lookup: CDR1 LGHNA, CDR2 YSLEER. Trimming shortened V by 0 bases and J by 1 base, and 15 bases separated the two germline ends. This CDR3 comprises 17 residues. CDR3 in DNA: TGCGCCAGCAGCCAAGATCTGGGGGGGCGAACGAACACTGAAGCTTTCTTT. Translating gives CASSQDLGGRTNTEAFF.

The chain links TRBV2 to TRBJ2-7; 8 nucleotides line up with TRBD1. The CDR3 is 15 amino acids. The ends lost 9 bases at V and 0 bases at J; junction bases unmatched: 10. CDR1 SNHLY and CDR2 FYNNEI come from the germline V gene. The CDR3 DNA reads as TGTGCCAGTGGACGGGGACAGGTGAGCTCCTACGAGCAGTACTTC. Its protein product is CASGRGQVSSYEQYF.

The rearrangement joins TRBV10-3 to TRBJ2-7, with D tentatively TRBD1 (7 bases). This CDR3 has 15 amino acids. Germline lookup yields CDR1 ENHRY and CDR2 SYGVKD. Trimming cost V 7 bases and J 2 bases, with 18 bases left between them. This chain's CDR3 is CAIIPGGRPTYEQYF. The CDR3 bases are TGTGCCATCATCCCAGGGGGGCGGCCTACCTACGAGCAGTACTTC.

The chain carries TRBV7-2 and TRBJ2-5, with 8 bases that match TRBD1. The V gene's germline CDR1 is SGHTA and CDR2 FQGNSA. The length of the CDR3 is 12 residues. The trim removed 8 bases at V and 4 bases at J, leaving 3 bases unmatched. The CDR3 DNA sequence: TGTGCCAGCGGACAGGGAGGAGAGACCCAGTACTTC. Translating gives CASGQGGETQYF.

The genes are TRBV6-6 and TRBJ2-7, with D possibly matching TRBD2 (5 bases). The germline CDR1 and CDR2 sequences are MNHNY and SVGAGI (reference sequence). This CDR3 has 12 residues. The CDR3 here is CASSPALYEQYF. CDR3 coding DNA: TGTGCTTCTAGCCCGGCTTTATACGAGCAGTACTTC.

This chain uses TRBV4-3 with TRBJ1-2; perhaps TRBD1 as D (6 bases). The CDR3 has 15 amino acids. Trimming pared 3 bases from V and 8 bases from J, leaving 19 bases between. In germline, CDR1 is LGHNA, CDR2 YSLEER. CDR3 coding DNA: TGCGCCAGCAGCCACTCCCGGACAGCTTTTGGGGGCTACACCTTC. Protein product: CASSHSRTAFGGYTF.

V gene TRBV6-5 combines with J gene TRBJ2-5; TRBD1 might be the D (7 bases). The CDR3 contains 14 residues. V was pared by 8 bases and J by 6 bases, with 19 bases between. CDR1 is MNHEY, CDR2 SVGAGI, per germline. CDR3 coding DNA: TGTGCCAGCGGTCAGGGGGGCTCGGAAAAGACCCAGTACTTC. As protein: CASGQGGSEKTQYF.

V usage is TRBV30 and J usage is TRBJ1-4, with a tentative D call TRBD1 (6 bases). The V gene lost 0 bases and the J gene lost 3 bases, with 11 bases spanning the gap. The CDR3 spans 15 residues. Germline V gene sequence: CDR1 GTSNPN, CDR2 SVGIG (reference sequence). CDR3 loop: CAWSVQDSSNEKLFF. The CDR3 DNA sequence: TGTGCCTGGAGTGTACAGGACAGTTCTAATGAAAAACTGTTTTTT.

CDR3 DNA sequence: TGTGCCAGCAGCTTCCTGGACAGGGACGCTGAAGCTTTCTTT. Protein sequence: CASSFLDRDAEAFF. The chain recombines TRBV5-4 with TRBJ1-1; 8 bases are shared with TRBD1. V was clipped by 2 bases and J by 6 bases; unmatched bases: 6. This CDR3 contains 14 residues. Germline V CDR1 and CDR2: SGHNT, YYREEE (reference sequence).

A single count supports this clone. The chain links TRBV18 to TRBJ1-2, with D possibly matching TRBD1 (5 bases). CDR1 KGHSH and CDR2 LQKENI come from the germline V gene. The CDR3 length is 14 residues. Trimming cost V 1 base and J 6 bases, with 12 bases left between them. The CDR3 loop reads CASSPRDGGDGYTF. CDR3 in DNA: TGTGCCAGCTCACCACGGGACGGAGGGGATGGCTACACCTTC. Drawing the rest from reference TRBV18 and TRBJ1-2, the complete variable domain is NAGVMQNPRHLVRRRGQEARLRCSPMKGHSHVYWYRQLPEEGLKFMVYLQKENIIDESGMPKERFSAEFPKEGPSILRIQQVVRGDSAAYFCASSPRDGGDGYTFGSGTRLTVV.

The chain uses TRBV9 and TRBJ2-1; 9 nucleotides agree with TRBD2. The CDR3 consists of 19 residues. Germline lookup yields CDR1 SGDLS and CDR2 YYNGEE. The V gene end was trimmed by 3 bases and the J gene end by 0 bases; junction bases not matched to a gene: 13. CDR3 loop: CASSGRLAETINSYNEQFF. CDR3 nucleotide sequence: TGTGCCAGCAGCGGCCGACTAGCGGAAACAATTAACTCCTACAATGAGCAGTTCTTC.

This sequence joins TRBV21-1 and TRBJ1-5. TRBV21-1 is designated a pseudogene. CDR3 size: 16 residues. In DNA, the CDR3 is TGTGCCAGCAGCGGGGGTCTGGGGGGGAGCAATCAGCCCCAGCATTTT. Its translation is CASSGGLGGSNQPQHF.

The chain recombines TRBV2 with TRBJ2-5; 9 bases are a match to TRBD2. Trimming at V came to 7 bases and at J to 0 bases, leaving 3 bases not matched to a gene. There are 14 residues in the CDR3. Germline V CDR1 and CDR2: SNHLY, FYNNEI. The CDR3 loop is CASNGLAYQETQYF. The CDR3 bases are TGTGCCAGCAACGGACTAGCGTACCAAGAGACCCAGTACTTC.

The CDR3 DNA reads TGTGCCAGCAGCCTGCGGGGCCCTAACTATGGCTACACCTTC. Amino acids: CASSLRGPNYGYTF. The V and J genes are TRBV6-6 and TRBJ1-2; perhaps TRBD1 as D (5 bases). V gave up 6 bases and J gave up 0 bases, with 11 bases separating them. The CDR3 loop spans 14 amino acids. Germline loops: CDR1 MNHNY, CDR2 SVGAGI (reference sequence).

V and J are TRBV5-1 and TRBJ2-5; 11 bases match TRBD2. This CDR3 has 16 amino acids. Per germline, CDR1 SGHRS and CDR2 YFSETQ. The ends lost 4 bases at V and 5 bases at J; junction bases unmatched: 10. For the CDR3, the DNA is TGCGCCAGCAGCCCCGGAGTAGCGGGAGGGCCGGAGACCCAGTACTTC. Translated: CASSPGVAGGPETQYF.

The chain joins TRBV6-1 to TRBJ2-5; D is perhaps TRBD1 (7 bases). Germline V gene data show CDR1 as MNHNS and CDR2 as SASEGT. The CDR3 contains 15 residues. The V end was cut by 4 bases, the J end by 3 bases, with 15 bases between. DNA for the CDR3: TGTGCCAGCAGTGGCGGCGGGACAGCAGAAGAGACCCAGTACTTC. It encodes CASSGGGTAEETQYF.

The rearrangement uses TRBV6-1 and TRBJ1-6; D remains unclear. Trimming shortened V by 3 bases and J by 9 bases, and 18 bases separated the two germline ends. Germline lookup yields CDR1 MNHNS and CDR2 SASEGT. The CDR3 sequence is 16 residues long. The CDR3 reads CASSETIPQYGSPLHF. The CDR3 DNA sequence: TGTGCCAGCAGTGAGACAATTCCCCAATATGGTTCACCCCTCCACTTT.

The chain combines TRBV29-1 with TRBJ1-1, with 7 bases aligning to TRBD1. This CDR3 is built from 14 residues. Germline CDR1 and CDR2: SQVTM and ANQGSEA. V gave up 7 bases and J gave up 6 bases; unmatched junction bases: 14. The CDR3 spells CSALPDRARAEAFF. DNA for the CDR3: TGCAGCGCTCTACCCGACAGGGCCCGGGCTGAAGCTTTCTTT.

The chain carries TRBV5-1 and TRBJ2-3; 7 bases map to TRBD1. The CDR3 runs to 14 residues. Unmatched junction bases numbered 5, after V lost 3 bases and J lost 4 bases. CDR1 and CDR2 (germline): SGHRS, YFSETQ. CDR3 amino acids: CASSSPTGADTQYF. The DNA for the CDR3 is TGCGCCAGCAGCTCGCCAACAGGGGCAGATACGCAGTATTTT. The variable domain in full, completed from reference TRBV5-1 and TRBJ2-3, reads KAGVTQTPRYLIKTRGQQVTLSCSPISGHRSVSWYQQTPGQGLQFLFEYFSETQRNKGNFPGRFSGRQFSNSRSEMNVSTLELGDSALYLCASSSPTGADTQYFGPGTRLTVL.

This chain uses TRBV6-1 with TRBJ2-3; the D gene is possibly TRBD2 (5 bases). With 6 bases removed from V and 6 bases from J, the gap between germline ends came to 13 bases. The CDR3 contains 13 residues. Germline CDR1 MNHNS, CDR2 SASEGT. In nucleotides, the CDR3 is TGTGCCAGCAGGGGCGGGTTAACGGATACGCAGTATTTT. Translating it yields CASRGGLTDTQYF.

The chain is built from TRBV6-1 and TRBJ1-1, with a possible D match to TRBD1 (5 bases). CDR1 is MNHNS and CDR2 is SASEGT in the germline V gene. The CDR3 totals 13 residues. The V end lost 2 bases, the J end lost 1 base, and 5 bases lay between the germline ends. The CDR3 is CASSETGNTEAFF. In nucleotides, the CDR3 is TGTGCCAGCAGTGAAACAGGGAACACTGAAGCTTTCTTT.

The chain has TRBV5-6 and TRBJ2-3; 9 nucleotides align to TRBD2. Germline lookup yields CDR1 SGHDT and CDR2 YYEEEE. There are 16 residues in the CDR3. With V trimmed by 5 bases and J by 2 bases, 9 bases remained unmatched. CDR3 loop: CASSFPGLAPTDTQYF. In DNA, the CDR3 is TGTGCCAGCAGTTTTCCGGGACTAGCTCCCACAGATACGCAGTATTTT.

This sequence joins TRBV30 and TRBJ2-3, with a weak D call TRBD1 (5 bases). The length of the CDR3 is 16 residues. The germline CDR1 and CDR2 sequences are GTSNPN and SVGIG (reference sequence). Trimming removed 3 bases from V and 0 bases from J, with 16 bases in between. CDR3 residues: CAWSASSDISTDTQYF. DNA of the CDR3: TGTGCCTGGAGCGCCTCCTCGGACATTAGCACAGATACGCAGTATTTT.

The chain recombines TRBV6-1 with TRBJ1-1; perhaps TRBD1 as D (6 bases). The V gene's germline CDR1 is MNHNS and CDR2 SASEGT. V gave up 3 bases and J gave up 1 base, with 21 bases separating them. The CDR3 has 18 amino acids. CDR3 DNA sequence: TGTGCCAGCAGTGATAGAGGGGGGGGACTCCAGGGGAACACTGAAGCTTTCTTT. It is translated as CASSDRGGGLQGNTEAFF.

The CDR3 spells CASATASGYNEQFF. CDR3 DNA sequence: TGTGCCAGCGCTACCGCGTCAGGTTACAATGAGCAGTTCTTC. The chain links TRBV7-9 to TRBJ2-1; no firm D call. The CDR3 consists of 14 residues. Germline CDR1 SEHNR, CDR2 FQNEAQ (reference sequence). Trimming removed 8 bases from V and 4 bases from J, with 15 bases in between. The variable domain in full, completed from reference TRBV7-9 and TRBJ2-1, reads DTGVSQNPRHKITKRGQNVTFRCDPISEHNRLYWYRQTLGQGPEFLTYFQNEAQLEKSRLLSDRFSAERPKGSFSTLEIQRTEQGDSAMYLCASATASGYNEQFFGPGTRLTVL.